The source of this TCR beta chain is a study of OX40 agonist ivuxolimab in advanced cancers. Study background: Partial responses were achieved by three patients: one hepatocellular carcinoma, two cutaneous melanoma.

Germline V lookup: CDR1 MNHEY, CDR2 SVGAGI. Trimming took 6 bases from V and 3 from J, leaving 12 bases between them. The CDR3 has 14 amino acids. TCRdb's copy holds only in-frame clones and misses some; the assay was immunoSEQ multiplex PCR. The repertoire holds 50,000 to 65,000 clones, with 75% to 90% as singletons. The gene calls are TRBV6-5 and TRBJ2-1, with D unresolved. This receptor was taken from an adult with an advanced solid tumor such as melanoma, head and neck, liver or kidney cancer. The sequencing used CD4+ or CD8+ T cells sorted from blood, collected in a trial of the OX40 agonist ivuxolimab. CDR3 in DNA: TGTGCCAGCAGGAAGACACGGAACTACAATGAGCAGTTCTTC. Translated: CASRKTRNYNEQFF.